This TCR beta chain appears in the sequencing data of a study of post-analysis software for immune sequencing data. The V gene end was trimmed by 1 base and the J gene end by 5 bases; junction bases not matched to a gene: 1. The germline V gene has CDR1 LGHDT and CDR2 YNNKEL (reference sequence). The CDR3 spans 15 residues. Each TCR beta cDNA library carried unique molecular identifiers. TCRdb ran MiXCR on the PCR reads and lists one entry per CDR3 protein. The table has roughly 620,000 distinct CDR3 sequences, about 40% seen once. In its sample, this clonotype was seen a few times. What it binds is not known. Study findings and constraints: Diversity measured as normalized Chao1 was significantly lower in multiple sclerosis patients than in controls. In patients, TRBV5-6, TRBV5-1 and TRBV20-1 belonged to several TRBV segments found more frequently than in controls. Strong co-clustering by F measure was seen for same-batch samples.

The chain carries TRBV3-1 and TRBJ2-1; 11 bases map to TRBD2. The sequence was collected from a girl aged 10-17 years with multiple sclerosis. Input material: blood. Here the CDR3 DNA reads TGTGCCAGCAGCCAAGTACTAGCGGGGGACAATGAGCAGTTCTTC. Translated: CASSQVLAGDNEQFF.